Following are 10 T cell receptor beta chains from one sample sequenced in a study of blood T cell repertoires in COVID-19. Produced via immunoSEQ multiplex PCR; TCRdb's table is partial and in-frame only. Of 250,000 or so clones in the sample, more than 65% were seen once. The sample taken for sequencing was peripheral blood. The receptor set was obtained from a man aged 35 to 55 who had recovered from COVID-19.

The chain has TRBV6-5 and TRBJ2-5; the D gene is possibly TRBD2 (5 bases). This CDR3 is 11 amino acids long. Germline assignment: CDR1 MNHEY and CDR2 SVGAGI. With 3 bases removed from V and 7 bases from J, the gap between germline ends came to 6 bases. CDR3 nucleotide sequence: TGTGCCAGCAGTTATGGAGGGACCCAGTACTTC. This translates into CASSYGGTQYF.

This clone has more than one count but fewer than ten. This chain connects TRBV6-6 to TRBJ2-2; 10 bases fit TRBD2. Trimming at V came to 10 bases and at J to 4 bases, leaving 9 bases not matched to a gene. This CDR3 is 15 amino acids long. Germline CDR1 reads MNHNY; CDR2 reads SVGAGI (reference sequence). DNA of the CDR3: TGTGCCACCTTGCGGACTAGCGGAGGCACCGGGGAGCTGTTTTTT. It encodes CATLRTSGGTGELFF.

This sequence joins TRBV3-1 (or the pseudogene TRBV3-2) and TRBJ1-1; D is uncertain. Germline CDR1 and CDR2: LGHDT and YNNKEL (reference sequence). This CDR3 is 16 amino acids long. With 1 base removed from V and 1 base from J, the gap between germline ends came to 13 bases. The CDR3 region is CASSQGRSDWNTEAFF. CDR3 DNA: TGTGCCAGCAGCCAAGGCCGCAGCGATTGGAACACTGAAGCTTTCTTT.

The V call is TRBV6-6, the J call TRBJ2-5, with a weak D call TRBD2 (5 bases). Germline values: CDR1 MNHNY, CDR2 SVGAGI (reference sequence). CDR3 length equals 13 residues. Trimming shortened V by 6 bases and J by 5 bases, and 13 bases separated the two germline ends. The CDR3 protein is CASRESGLETQYF. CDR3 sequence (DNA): TGTGCCAGCAGAGAGTCCGGACTGGAGACCCAGTACTTC.

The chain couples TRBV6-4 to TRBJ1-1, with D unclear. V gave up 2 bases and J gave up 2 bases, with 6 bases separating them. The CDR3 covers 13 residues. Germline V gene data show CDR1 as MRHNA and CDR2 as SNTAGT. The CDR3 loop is CASSDAVNTEAFF. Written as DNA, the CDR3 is TGTGCCAGCAGTGACGCGGTCAACACTGAAGCTTTCTTT.

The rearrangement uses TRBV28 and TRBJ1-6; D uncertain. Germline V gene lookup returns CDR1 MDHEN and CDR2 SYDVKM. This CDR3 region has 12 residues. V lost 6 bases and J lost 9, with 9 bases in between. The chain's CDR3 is CASRPTASPLHF. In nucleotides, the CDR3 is TGTGCCAGCAGGCCTACAGCTTCACCCCTCCACTTT.

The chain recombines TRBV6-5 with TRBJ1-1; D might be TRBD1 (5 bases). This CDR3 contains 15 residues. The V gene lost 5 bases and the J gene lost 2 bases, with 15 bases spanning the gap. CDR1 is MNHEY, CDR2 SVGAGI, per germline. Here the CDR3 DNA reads TGTGCCAGCAGTCCTAACGGGGCGGGAAACACTGAAGCTTTCTTT. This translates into CASSPNGAGNTEAFF.

The CDR3, as DNA: TGTGCCAGCAGACGTAAGCAGGGTCGGGTGCAGCCCCAGCATTTT. This encodes CASRRKQGRVQPQHF. The chain recombines TRBV6-6 with TRBJ1-5, with TRBD1 as a possible D gene (5 bases). This CDR3 is built from 15 residues. Germline lookup yields CDR1 MNHNY and CDR2 SVGAGI (reference sequence). Trimming left V 6 bases short and J 7 bases short, with 19 bases between.

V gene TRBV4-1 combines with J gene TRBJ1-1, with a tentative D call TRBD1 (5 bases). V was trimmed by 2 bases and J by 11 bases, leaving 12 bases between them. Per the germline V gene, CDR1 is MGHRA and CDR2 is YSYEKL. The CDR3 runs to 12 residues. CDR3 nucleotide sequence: TGCGCCAGCAGCCAATTGGGGGGTGGGGCTTTCTTT. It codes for CASSQLGGGAFF.

CDR3 in amino acids: CASSGWGQVLKETQYF. The CDR3 DNA reads as TGTGCCAGCAGCGGATGGGGACAGGTCCTCAAAGAGACCCAGTACTTC. The chain combines TRBV28 with TRBJ2-5; 8 nucleotides line up with TRBD1. With 6 bases clipped from V and 3 bases from J, the junction kept 12 bases outside the gene matches. The CDR3 length is 16 residues. The germline V gene has CDR1 MDHEN and CDR2 SYDVKM.